This T cell receptor beta chain comes out of a study of T cell responses to AZD1222 COVID-19 vaccine. Overall study context: Combined were second doses at about 4 or about 12 weeks.

The CDR3 totals 14 residues. Trimming took 2 bases from V and 3 from J, leaving 8 bases between them. Germline V gene data show CDR1 as LGHDT and CDR2 as YNNKEL (reference sequence). Study observations and caveats: Clonal diversity was possibly underestimated, and white British individuals and females predominated among donors.

About this clone itself: Antigen: not known.

Libraries were prepared by immunoSEQ multiplex PCR; TCRdb keeps only in-frame clonotypes and omits some of them. Of about 85,000 clones detected, approximately 91% appear once; the ten largest clones hold about 5.8%. The sequencing used peripheral blood, collected on day 0 of AZD1222 vaccination. The receptor was isolated from an adult in good health. The chain links TRBV3-1 (or the pseudogene TRBV3-2) to TRBJ1-5, with D possibly being TRBD1 (6 bases). CDR3: CASSQQGHNQPQHF. Written as DNA, the CDR3 is TGTGCCAGCAGCCAACAGGGGCACAATCAGCCCCAGCATTTT.